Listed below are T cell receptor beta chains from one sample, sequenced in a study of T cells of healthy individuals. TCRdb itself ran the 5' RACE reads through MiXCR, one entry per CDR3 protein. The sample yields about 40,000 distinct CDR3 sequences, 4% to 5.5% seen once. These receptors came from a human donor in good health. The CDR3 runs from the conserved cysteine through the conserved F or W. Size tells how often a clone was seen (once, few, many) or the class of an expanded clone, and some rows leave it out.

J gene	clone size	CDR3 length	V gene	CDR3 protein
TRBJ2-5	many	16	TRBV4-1	CASSQITSEIQETQYF
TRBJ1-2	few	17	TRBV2	CASRGFEWGSGNYGYTF
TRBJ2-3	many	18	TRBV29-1	CSVEDVMGELVDTDTQYF
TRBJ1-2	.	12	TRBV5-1	CASSVDNYGYTF
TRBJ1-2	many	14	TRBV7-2	CASSNDFRSGGYTF
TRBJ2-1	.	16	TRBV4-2	CASSQEGTSGGSEQFF
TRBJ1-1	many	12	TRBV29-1	CSAARGGPEAFF
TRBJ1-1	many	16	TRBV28	CASTLLPGQGVQGAFF
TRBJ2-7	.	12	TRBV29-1	CRVRVGAYEQYF
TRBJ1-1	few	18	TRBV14	CASSQDGTGTGGRAEAFF
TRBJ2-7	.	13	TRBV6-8	CASRVDREYEQYF
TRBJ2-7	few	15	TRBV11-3	CASSQDTGTAYEQYF
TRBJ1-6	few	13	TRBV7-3	CASSPDYNSPLHF
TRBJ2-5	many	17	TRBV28	CASAQPRGTSGRETQYF
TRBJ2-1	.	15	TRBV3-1	CASSQGPRDLGEQFF
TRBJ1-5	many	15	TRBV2	CASSGTGLTGQPQHF
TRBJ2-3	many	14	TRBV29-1	CSVEETRSTDTQYF
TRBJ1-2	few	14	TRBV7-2	CASSAGTTAAGYTF
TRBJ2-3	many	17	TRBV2	CASSEMYGANGADTQYF
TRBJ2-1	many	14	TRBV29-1	CSVRTSGGANEQFF
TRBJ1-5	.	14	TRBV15	CATNARYSNQPQHF
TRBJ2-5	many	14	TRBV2	CASAQASVQETQYF